This T cell receptor (beta chain) derives from a study of molecular identifiers for immune sequencing clone quantification. Broader study findings: Clones that exceeded 20 RNA copies held over 99% of effector molecules, yet under 1% in naive cells. Molecules of identical TCR sharing a barcode could underestimate highly expanded clone sizes.

Generation of bulk TCR libraries relied on previously described methods and listed TCR primers. TCRdb passed the PCR reads through MiXCR, listing each CDR3 protein once. The table has 60,000 to 70,000 distinct CDR3 sequences, under 20% seen once; the top ten hold 1.3% to 1.5%. This CDR3 comprises 15 residues. From germline, CDR1 is SNHLY and CDR2 FYNNEI. Note on this clonotype: Its target is unknown. Since a much larger clone is just one base distant, this may be a read error.

The rearrangement joins TRBV2 to TRBJ1-3; D not resolved. The sequence derives from a human donor in good health. Some libraries in this study had Jurkat cell RNA spiked in. Sequences were obtained from naive CD8+ T cells from blood, with Jurkat cell RNA spiked in. Subset here: FACS-sorted CD8+CD4-CCR7+CD45RA+ naive T cells. In DNA form, the CDR3 reads TGTGCCAGCAGGACCGGGCCCCTCTCTGGAAGCACCATATATTTT. Its protein product is CASRTGPLSGSTIYF.